This T cell receptor (beta chain) derives from a study of vaccination effects on CD4 cells after COVID-19. Cells that had been cultured for 10 days were the source of isolated CD4+ T cells. Vaccinated participants had no history of SARS-CoV-2 infection and tested negative for nucleocapsid antibodies. Half-medium replacement with IL-2 medium occurred on days 3 and 7. With respect to this clone: Antigen unknown. The sample holds other DNA sequences that translate to the same CDR3.

V lost 3 bases, J lost 1 base, and 8 bases lay in between. CDR3 length: 14 amino acids. CDR1 and CDR2 (germline): KGHSH, LQKENI. Data came from immunoSEQ multiplex PCR; TCRdb stores just in-frame clones and leaves some out. The sample comprises about 39,000 clones, 82% of which are singletons, and 2.9% rests with the top ten. The rearrangement uses TRBV18 and TRBJ2-3; D may be TRBD1 (5 bases). This specimen consisted of CD4+ T cells from PBMCs cultured without peptide, obtained before COVID-19 vaccination. This clonotype was obtained from a human donor who received a COVID-19 vaccine. For the CDR3, the DNA is TGTGCCAGCTCACCTCAGGGCGGCACAGATACGCAGTATTTT. This sequence encodes CASSPQGGTDTQYF.